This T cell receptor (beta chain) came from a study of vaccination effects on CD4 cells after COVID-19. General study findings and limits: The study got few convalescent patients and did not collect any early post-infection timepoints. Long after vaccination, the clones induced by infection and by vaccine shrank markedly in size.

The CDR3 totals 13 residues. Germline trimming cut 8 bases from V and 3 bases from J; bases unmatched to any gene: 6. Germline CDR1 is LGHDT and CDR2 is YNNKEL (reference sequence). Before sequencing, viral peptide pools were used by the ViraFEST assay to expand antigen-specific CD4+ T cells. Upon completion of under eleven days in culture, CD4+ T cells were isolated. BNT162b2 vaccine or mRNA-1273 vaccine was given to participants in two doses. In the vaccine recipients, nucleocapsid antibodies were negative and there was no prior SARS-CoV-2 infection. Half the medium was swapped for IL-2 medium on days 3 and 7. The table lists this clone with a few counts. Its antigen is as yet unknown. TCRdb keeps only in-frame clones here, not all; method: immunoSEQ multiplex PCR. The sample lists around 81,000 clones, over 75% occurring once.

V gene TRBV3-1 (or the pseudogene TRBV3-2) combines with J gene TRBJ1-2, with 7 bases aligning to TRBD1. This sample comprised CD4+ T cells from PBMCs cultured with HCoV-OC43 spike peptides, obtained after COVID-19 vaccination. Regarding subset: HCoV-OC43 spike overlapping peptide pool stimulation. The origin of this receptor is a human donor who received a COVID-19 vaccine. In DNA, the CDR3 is TGTGCCAGCGGGATGGGACAGTACTATGGCTACACCTTC. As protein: CASGMGQYYGYTF.